Shown below are 26 T cell receptor beta chains from a single sample sequenced in a study of blood T cell repertoires in COVID-19. Profiled with immunoSEQ multiplex PCR; TCRdb holds only in-frame clones, not every one. This table holds roughly 360,000 clones, under 85% found once. Source material: PBMCs or T cells enriched from blood (not recorded which). The receptors here all came from a woman between 45 and 65 years old who had recovered from COVID-19.

V gene TRBV7-9 combines with J gene TRBJ2-3; a possible D gene is TRBD1 (5 bases). The germline V gene has CDR1 SEHNR and CDR2 FQNEAQ (reference sequence). Trimming pared 3 bases from V and 2 bases from J, leaving 9 bases between. The CDR3 contains 14 residues. CDR3 in amino acids: CASSFGRATDTQYF. The CDR3 coding sequence is TGTGCCAGCAGCTTCGGCAGGGCCACAGATACGCAGTATTTT.

The V call is TRBV27, the J call TRBJ1-6; 8 bases align to TRBD1. V was pared by 6 bases and J by 3 bases, with 7 bases of the junction left unmatched. In germline, CDR1 is MNHEY, CDR2 SMNVEV (reference sequence). The length of the CDR3 is 16 residues. The CDR3 nucleotides read TGTGCCAGCAGCTCCGGACAGGGTGTCTATAATTCACCCCTCCACTTT. Its translation is CASSSGQGVYNSPLHF.

The chain joins TRBV2 to TRBJ1-1, with D perhaps TRBD1 (6 bases). CDR1 and CDR2 (germline): SNHLY, FYNNEI. This CDR3 is built from 17 residues. Deletions cut 5 bases from V and 1 base from J, with 20 bases between. CDR3 region: CASSPLGTGTSNTEAFF. CDR3 DNA: TGTGCCAGCAGTCCCTTGGGGACCGGGACATCGAACACTGAAGCTTTCTTT.

This sequence joins TRBV30 and TRBJ2-6, with TRBD2 identical over 12 bases. With 5 bases clipped from V and 1 base from J, the junction kept 9 bases outside the gene matches. Germline-derived CDR1 and CDR2 are GTSNPN and SVGIG (reference sequence). This CDR3 has 18 residues. The CDR3 sequence: CAWEGLAGISSGANVLTF. The CDR3 bases are TGTGCCTGGGAAGGACTAGCGGGAATCTCTTCTGGGGCCAACGTCCTGACTTTC.

The J gene is TRBJ2-3, the V gene TRBV4-2, with TRBD2 as a possible D gene (6 bases). V lost 0 bases and J lost 4, with 20 bases in between. Germline V gives CDR1 LGHNA, CDR2 YNFKEQ. The CDR3 consists of 18 residues. For the CDR3, the DNA is TGTGCCAGCAGCCAAGATCTGGCGGGATCATTTAGGGCAGATACGCAGTATTTT. Amino acid sequence: CASSQDLAGSFRADTQYF.

This chain uses TRBV9 with TRBJ1-2; 8 bases are a match to TRBD1. J lost 1 base, V lost 4 bases, and 9 bases had no gene match. Germline V gives CDR1 SGDLS, CDR2 YYNGEE. This CDR3 is 16 amino acids long. CDR3: CASSRTPDRDNYGYTF. CDR3 sequence (DNA): TGTGCCAGCAGCCGAACTCCGGACAGGGATAACTATGGCTACACCTTC.

The V gene is TRBV5-1, the J gene TRBJ2-1, with D hard to call. There are 13 residues in the CDR3. Trimming removed 2 bases at V and 4 bases at J, with 7 bases between. Germline CDR1 and CDR2: SGHRS and YFSETQ. The CDR3 nucleotides are TGCGCCAGCAGCTTAATACAGTACAATGAGCAGTTCTTC. As protein: CASSLIQYNEQFF.

The chain links TRBV10-3 to TRBJ2-1, with 9 bases matching TRBD2. This CDR3 spans 16 amino acids. Losses at the gene ends were 11 bases for V and 7 bases for J; bases not matched to a gene: 18. Germline CDR1 ENHRY, CDR2 SYGVKD. In DNA form, the CDR3 reads TGTGCCTCCATGCCCGAGACTAGCGGCGTAAGGAATGAGCAGTTCTTC. Protein product: CASMPETSGVRNEQFF.

The rearrangement uses TRBV6-1 and TRBJ2-7; D perhaps matches TRBD2 (6 bases). The CDR3 sequence is 16 residues long. The V and J ends lost 2 bases and 5 bases respectively, with 19 bases between them. CDR1 MNHNS and CDR2 SASEGT come from the germline V gene. CDR3 nucleotides: TGTGCCAGCAGTGAATTTAAGCGGGCCTTAGGGGACGAGCAGTACTTC. Protein product: CASSEFKRALGDEQYF.

CDR3 residues: CSVDGALRGSLQTQYF. The CDR3 bases are TGCAGCGTTGATGGGGCCCTCCGAGGCTCGCTCCAGACCCAGTACTTC. V usage is TRBV29-1 and J usage is TRBJ2-5, with a weak D call TRBD1 (5 bases). CDR3 length: 16 amino acids. From germline, CDR1 is SQVTM and CDR2 ANQGSEA. Trimming left V 3 bases short and J 6 bases short, with 23 bases between.

In its sample, this clone was seen a few times. The rearrangement uses TRBV28 and TRBJ1-2; no reliable D call. CDR1 is MDHEN, CDR2 SYDVKM, per germline. The CDR3 loop spans 13 amino acids. V was clipped by 6 bases and J by 1 base, with 9 bases between them. The DNA for the CDR3 is TGTGCCAGCAGGCCTCAGGTTAACTATGGCTACACCTTC. It translates to CASRPQVNYGYTF.

The chain joins TRBV6-2 or TRBV6-3 to TRBJ2-6; no definite D call. V dropped 2 bases and J dropped 5 bases, with 10 bases sitting between them. CDR3 length equals 15 residues. CDR1 is MNHEY and CDR2 is SVGEGT in the germline V gene. This chain's CDR3 is CASSYGVERANVLTF. CDR3 nucleotide sequence: TGTGCCAGCAGTTACGGTGTTGAGCGGGCCAACGTCCTGACTTTC.

This chain uses TRBV6-5 with TRBJ1-1; no firm D call. Trimming took 2 bases from V and 2 from J, leaving 9 bases between them. From germline, CDR1 is MNHEY and CDR2 SVGAGI. This CDR3 contains 14 residues. The CDR3 DNA is TGTGCCAGCAGTTACGGGCATCCCAACACTGAAGCTTTCTTT. The encoded protein is CASSYGHPNTEAFF.

This chain uses TRBV30 with TRBJ1-1; D uncertain. Trimming took 0 bases from V and 7 from J, leaving 6 bases between them. Germline CDR1 is GTSNPN and CDR2 is SVGIG (reference sequence). This CDR3 contains 11 residues. CDR3: CAWSVQVEAFF. The DNA of the CDR3 is TGTGCCTGGAGTGTACAAGTTGAAGCTTTCTTT.

The chain employs TRBV30 and TRBJ1-2, with D unclear. CDR3 length: 18 amino acids. V lost 7 bases and J lost 4, with 31 bases in between. The V gene's germline CDR1 is GTSNPN and CDR2 SVGIG (reference sequence). As DNA, the CDR3 is TGTGCCTCCCTACTCGGGGTGTGGCAGGCCGACGGACGCTATGGCTACACCTTC. Translation gives CASLLGVWQADGRYGYTF.

The chain joins TRBV5-1 to TRBJ1-2, with D possibly matching TRBD1 (6 bases). Germline CDR1 is SGHRS and CDR2 is YFSETQ. Trimming took off 0 bases at V and 3 bases at J, with 9 bases between the two ends. This CDR3 comprises 14 residues. CDR3 sequence reads: CASSLEGDHYGYTF. CDR3 DNA sequence: TGCGCCAGCAGCTTGGAGGGGGATCACTATGGCTACACCTTC.

The J gene is TRBJ2-1, the V gene TRBV10-3; 9 positions match TRBD2. This CDR3 region has 15 residues. Trimming at V came to 6 bases and at J to 7 bases, leaving 10 bases not matched to a gene. Germline loops: CDR1 ENHRY, CDR2 SYGVKD. The CDR3 region is CAISQRGDIQNEQFF. In nucleotides, the CDR3 is TGTGCCATCAGCCAGCGGGGGGACATACAAAATGAGCAGTTCTTC.

The table lists this clone with a few counts. The chain couples TRBV4-2 to TRBJ2-7, with D possibly being TRBD2 (5 bases). V lost 1 base, J lost 5 bases, and 15 bases lay in between. The CDR3 sequence is 15 residues long. Germline V gene sequence: CDR1 LGHNA, CDR2 YNFKEQ. CDR3 loop: CASSQGLAAPDEQYF. CDR3 nucleotide sequence: TGTGCCAGCAGCCAAGGCCTAGCAGCCCCTGACGAGCAGTACTTC.

The genes are TRBV7-2 and TRBJ1-5; TRBD1 agrees at 7 bases. The CDR3 consists of 15 residues. Per the germline V gene, CDR1 is SGHTA and CDR2 is FQGNSA. J gave up 2 bases and V 5 bases, and 6 bases lay outside the gene matches. DNA for the CDR3: TGTGCCAGCAGCGCGTACACAGGGGGCAATCAGCCCCAGCATTTT. It yields the protein CASSAYTGGNQPQHF.

The chain is built from TRBV5-4 and TRBJ2-5, with unresolved D. The ends were cut back, 4 bases at V and 5 bases at J, with 15 bases in the middle. The germline CDR1 and CDR2 sequences are SGHNT and YYREEE (reference sequence). The CDR3 length is 14 residues. This CDR3 reads CASSPGGAVETQYF. The CDR3 coding sequence is TGTGCCAGCAGCCCCGGCGGCGCCGTGGAGACCCAGTACTTC.

CDR3 nucleotide sequence: TGTGCCAGCAGCGCCTGGACTAGCGGGGGCTCTTACAATGAGCAGTTCTTC. Its protein product is CASSAWTSGGSYNEQFF. The rearrangement joins TRBV9 to TRBJ2-1; 13 bases are shared with TRBD2. Germline CDR1 and CDR2: SGDLS and YYNGEE. The CDR3 spans 17 residues. Trimming removed 3 bases from V and 4 bases from J; junction bases left unmatched: 7.

This chain uses TRBV7-2 with TRBJ2-5; 11 positions match TRBD2. CDR3 length: 16 amino acids. Trimming took 4 bases from V and 4 from J; bases not matched to a gene: 8. Looked up from germline, CDR1 is SGHTA and CDR2 is FQGNSA. CDR3 DNA sequence: TGTGCCAGCAGCTCAGGTAGCGGGGGGGCCGGAGAGACCCAGTACTTC. Its translation is CASSSGSGGAGETQYF.

The chain uses TRBV28 and TRBJ1-6; 7 bases map to TRBD1. Losses at the gene ends were 4 bases for V and 9 bases for J; bases not matched to a gene: 3. The CDR3 extends over 13 amino acids. Germline CDR1 is MDHEN and CDR2 is SYDVKM. The CDR3 DNA reads TGTGCCAGCAGTTACAGGGGTGGTTCACCCCTCCACTTT. This encodes CASSYRGGSPLHF.

The gene calls are TRBV6-5 and TRBJ1-3; 10 positions agree with TRBD1. V lost 8 bases and J lost 0; bases outside the gene matches: 4. Germline V gives CDR1 MNHEY, CDR2 SVGAGI. CDR3 length equals 15 residues. The CDR3: CASQDRGSSGNTIYF. CDR3 nucleotide sequence: TGTGCCAGCCAGGACAGGGGGAGCTCTGGAAACACCATATATTTT.

Here the CDR3 DNA reads TGTGCCAGCAGTCTGCTGCGGGGGGCCGGGGAGCTGTTTTTT. Residues: CASSLLRGAGELFF. V is TRBV6-5 and J is TRBJ2-2, with 8 bases aligning to TRBD2. CDR3 length: 14 residues. V lost 5 bases to trimming and J lost 6 bases; unmatched junction nucleotides: 5. Looked up from germline, CDR1 is MNHEY and CDR2 is SVGAGI.

The J gene is TRBJ2-7, the V gene TRBV19, with no clear D. The CDR3 is made up of 13 amino acids. Trimming took 9 bases from V and 6 from J, leaving 18 bases between them. Germline CDR1 and CDR2: LNHDA and SQIVND (reference sequence). Written as DNA, the CDR3 is TGTGCCAGCGCCCCCATCCCAGGTTCCGAGCAGTACTTC. Its protein product is CASAPIPGSEQYF.